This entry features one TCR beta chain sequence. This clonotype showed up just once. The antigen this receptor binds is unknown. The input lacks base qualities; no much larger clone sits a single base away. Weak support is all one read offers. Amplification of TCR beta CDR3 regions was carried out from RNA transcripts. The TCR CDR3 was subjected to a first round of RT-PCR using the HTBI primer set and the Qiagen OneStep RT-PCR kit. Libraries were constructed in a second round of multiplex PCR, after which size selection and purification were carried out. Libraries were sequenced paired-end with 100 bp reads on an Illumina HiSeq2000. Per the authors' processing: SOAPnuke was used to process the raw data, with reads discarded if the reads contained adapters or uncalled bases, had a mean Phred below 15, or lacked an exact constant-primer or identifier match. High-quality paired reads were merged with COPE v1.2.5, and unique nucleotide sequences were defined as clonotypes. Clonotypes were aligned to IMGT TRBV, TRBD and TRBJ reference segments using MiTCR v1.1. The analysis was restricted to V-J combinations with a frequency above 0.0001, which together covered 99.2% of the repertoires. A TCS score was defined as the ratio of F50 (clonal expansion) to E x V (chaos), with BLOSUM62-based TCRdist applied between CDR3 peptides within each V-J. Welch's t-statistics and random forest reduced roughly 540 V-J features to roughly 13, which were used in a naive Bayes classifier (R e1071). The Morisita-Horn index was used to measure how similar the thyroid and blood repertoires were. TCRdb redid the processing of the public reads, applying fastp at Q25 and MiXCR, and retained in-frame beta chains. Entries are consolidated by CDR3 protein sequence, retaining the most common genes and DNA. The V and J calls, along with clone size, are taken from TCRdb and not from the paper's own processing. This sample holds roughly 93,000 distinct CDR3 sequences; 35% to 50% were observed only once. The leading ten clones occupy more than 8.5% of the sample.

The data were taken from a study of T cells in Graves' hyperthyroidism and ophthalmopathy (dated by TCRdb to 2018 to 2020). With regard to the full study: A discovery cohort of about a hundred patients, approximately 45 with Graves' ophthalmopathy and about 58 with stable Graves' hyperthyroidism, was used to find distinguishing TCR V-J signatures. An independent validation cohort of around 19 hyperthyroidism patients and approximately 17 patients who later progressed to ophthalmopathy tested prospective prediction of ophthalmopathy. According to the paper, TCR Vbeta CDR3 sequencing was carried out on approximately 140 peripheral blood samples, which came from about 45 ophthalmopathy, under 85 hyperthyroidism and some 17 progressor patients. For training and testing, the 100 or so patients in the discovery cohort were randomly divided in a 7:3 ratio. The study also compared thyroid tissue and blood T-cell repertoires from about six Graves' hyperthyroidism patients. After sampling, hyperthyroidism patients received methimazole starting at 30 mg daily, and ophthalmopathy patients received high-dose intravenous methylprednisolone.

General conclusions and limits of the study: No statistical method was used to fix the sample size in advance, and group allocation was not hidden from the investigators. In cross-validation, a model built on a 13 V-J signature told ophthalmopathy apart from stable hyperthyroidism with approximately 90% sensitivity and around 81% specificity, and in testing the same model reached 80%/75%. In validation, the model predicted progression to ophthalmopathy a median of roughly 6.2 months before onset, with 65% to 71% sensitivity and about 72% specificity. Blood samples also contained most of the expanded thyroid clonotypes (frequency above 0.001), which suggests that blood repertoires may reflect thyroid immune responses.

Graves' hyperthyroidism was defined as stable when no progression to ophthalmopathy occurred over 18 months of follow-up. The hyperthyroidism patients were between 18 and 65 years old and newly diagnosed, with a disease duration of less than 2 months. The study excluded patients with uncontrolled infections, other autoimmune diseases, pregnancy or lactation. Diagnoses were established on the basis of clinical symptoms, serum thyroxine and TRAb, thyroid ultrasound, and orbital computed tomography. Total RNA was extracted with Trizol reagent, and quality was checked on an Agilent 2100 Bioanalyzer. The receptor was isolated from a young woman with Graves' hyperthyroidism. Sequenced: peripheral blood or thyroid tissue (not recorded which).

The nucleotides read TGTGCCAGCTCACCACATTCAGGGGTTAGCACTGAAGCTTTCTTT. The translation is CASSPHSGVSTEAFF. The V gene is TRBV7-3 and the J gene is TRBJ1-1, with TRBD1 perhaps the D gene, on 6 matching bases. Between the V and J ends, shortened by 8 bases and 4 bases respectively, the junction contains 20 bases. The germline V gene specifies SGHTA as CDR1 and FQGTGA as CDR2. There are 15 amino acids in the CDR3, from cysteine to phenylalanine inclusive. Only the CDR3 part of the read is kept: 45 bases, read in frame from the first base.